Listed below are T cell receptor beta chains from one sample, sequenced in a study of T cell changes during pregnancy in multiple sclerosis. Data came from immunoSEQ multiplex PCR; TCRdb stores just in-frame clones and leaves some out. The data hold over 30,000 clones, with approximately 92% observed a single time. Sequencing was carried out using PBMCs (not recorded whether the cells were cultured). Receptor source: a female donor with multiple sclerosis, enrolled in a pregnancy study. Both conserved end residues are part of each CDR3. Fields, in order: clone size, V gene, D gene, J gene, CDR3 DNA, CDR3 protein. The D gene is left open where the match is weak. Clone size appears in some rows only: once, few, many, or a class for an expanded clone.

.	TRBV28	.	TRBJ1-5	TGTGCCAGCAGTCCAGCCGACGGTGTGAAGCCCCAGCATTTT	CASSPADGVKPQHF
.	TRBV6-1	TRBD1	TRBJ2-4	TGTGCCAGCAGTTCGGACAGGGGAAACATTCAGTACTTC	CASSSDRGNIQYF
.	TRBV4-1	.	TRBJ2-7	TGCGCCAGCAGCCAGTCCGGGACATCCCTTAACGAGCAGTACTTC	CASSQSGTSLNEQYF
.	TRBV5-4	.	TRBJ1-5	TGTGCCAGCAGCTTTCGGGGTGTCCAGCCCCAGCATTTT	CASSFRGVQPQHF
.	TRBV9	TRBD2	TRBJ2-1	TGTGCCAGCAGCGTAGTGGGACTAGAGTACAATGAGCAGTTCTTC	CASSVVGLEYNEQFF
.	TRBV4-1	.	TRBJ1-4	TGCGCCAGCAGCCAAGATTTTGCGTATATGGATGAAAAACTGTTTTTT	CASSQDFAYMDEKLFF
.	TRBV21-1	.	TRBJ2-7	TGTGCCAGCAGTTTTCGGGACAGGTGTTACGAGCAGTACTTC	CASSFRDRCYEQYF
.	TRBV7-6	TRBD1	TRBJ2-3	TGTGCCAGCAGCCCTACCCCTCCGAGACAGGGGGCAGATACGCAGTATTTT	CASSPTPPRQGADTQYF
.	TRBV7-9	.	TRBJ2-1	TGTGCCAGCAGCTCGACGGGGAGCTCCTACAATGAGCAGTTCTTC	CASSSTGSSYNEQFF
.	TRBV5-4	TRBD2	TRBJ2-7	TGTGCCAGCAGCTTGATAGGGACTAGCGACATCTACGAGCAGTACTTC	CASSLIGTSDIYEQYF
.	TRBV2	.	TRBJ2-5	TGTGCCAGCAGTGAAATCGGTGGGGTCCAAGAGACCCAGTACTTC	CASSEIGGVQETQYF
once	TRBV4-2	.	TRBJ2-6	TGTGCCAGCAGCCAAGAGGACTCGCACTCTGGGGCCAACGTCCTGACTTTC	CASSQEDSHSGANVLTF
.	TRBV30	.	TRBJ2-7	TGTGCCTGGAGTGTAAGCAGGGGACCCGCAGCCGAGCAGTACTTC	CAWSVSRGPAAEQYF
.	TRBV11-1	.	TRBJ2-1	TGTGCCAGCAGCTCCGGACAGTCCCAGTTCGGCAATGAGCAGTTCTTC	CASSSGQSQFGNEQFF
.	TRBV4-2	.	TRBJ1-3	TGTGCCAGCAGCCAAGATATCGCCCTCTCTGGAAACACCATATATTTT	CASSQDIALSGNTIYF
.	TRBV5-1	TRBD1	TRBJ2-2	TGCGCCAGTAGCCCGAGACAGGGTTGGGGCACCGGGGAGCTGTTTTTT	CASSPRQGWGTGELFF
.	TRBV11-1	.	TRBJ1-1	TGTGCCAGCAGCACGGGACAAGGCACTGAAGCTTTCTTT	CASSTGQGTEAFF
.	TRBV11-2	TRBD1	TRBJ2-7	TGTGCCAGCAGCCCCCAGACAGGGGTCGTCTACGAGCAGTACTTC	CASSPQTGVVYEQYF
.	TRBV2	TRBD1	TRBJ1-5	TGTGCCAGCAGCGGGACAGATAGCAATCAGCCCCAGCATTTT	CASSGTDSNQPQHF
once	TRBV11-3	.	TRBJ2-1	TGTGCCAGCAGCCGGAACGGATTGCCCTACAATGAGCAGTTCTTC	CASSRNGLPYNEQFF
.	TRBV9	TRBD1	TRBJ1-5	TGTGCCAGCAGCGTAGGGACAGGTAAAAATCAGCCCCAGCATTTT	CASSVGTGKNQPQHF
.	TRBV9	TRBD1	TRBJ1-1	TGTGCCAGCAGCGATAGGGGGCAGGGGGCTGAAGCTTTCTTT	CASSDRGQGAEAFF
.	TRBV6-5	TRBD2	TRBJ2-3	TGTGCCAGCAGTTTAACAGCGGGAAGGGATACGCAGTATTTT	CASSLTAGRDTQYF
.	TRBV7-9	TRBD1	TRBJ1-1	TGTGCCAGCAGCCGCACGGGACAGGGTAAACCTAACACTGAAGCTTTCTTT	CASSRTGQGKPNTEAFF
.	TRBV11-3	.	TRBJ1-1	TGTGCCAGCAGCCCAGGGCTTCCGAACACTGAAGCTTTCTTT	CASSPGLPNTEAFF
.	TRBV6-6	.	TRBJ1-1	TGTGCCAGCATCGAACCCCGGCGGAACACTGAAGCTTTCTTT	CASIEPRRNTEAFF
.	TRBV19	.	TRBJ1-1	TGTGCCAGTAACTCCGGACCATTGAACACTGAAGCTTTCTTT	CASNSGPLNTEAFF
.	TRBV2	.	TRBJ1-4	TGTGCCAGCAGTGATTCTTGGGAAAAACTGTTTTTT	CASSDSWEKLFF
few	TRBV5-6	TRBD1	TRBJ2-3	TGTGCCACATCGACAGGGAGCACAGATACGCAGTATTTT	CATSTGSTDTQYF
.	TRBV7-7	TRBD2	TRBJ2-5	TGTGCTAGCAGCTTAGGGACTACCCAAGAGACCCAGTACTTC	CASSLGTTQETQYF
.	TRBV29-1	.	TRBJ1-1	TGCGCAGCGTCCCGGGATGTGAACACTGAAGCTTTCTTT	CAASRDVNTEAFF
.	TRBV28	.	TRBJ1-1	TGTGCCAGCAGTTTGAAACCGGGCCAGCCGGGTTCTGAAGCTTTCTTT	CASSLKPGQPGSEAFF
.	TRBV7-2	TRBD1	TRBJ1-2	TGTGCCAGCAGCTCAGGACAGGGGCGCTATGGCTACACCTTC	CASSSGQGRYGYTF